These T cell receptor beta chains were read from a single sample in a study of T cells in Graves' hyperthyroidism and ophthalmopathy. TCRdb passed the multiplex PCR reads through MiXCR, listing each CDR3 protein once. The sample carries roughly 260,000 distinct CDR3 sequences, roughly 15% recorded once. The sequenced sample consisted of blood. Source of these receptors: a woman between 35 and 50 years old with Graves' hyperthyroidism that later progressed to Graves' ophthalmopathy. Both conserved end residues are part of each CDR3. A D gene is named only where the DNA matches it firmly. Clone size is given for some rows only: seen once, a few or many times, or a class if the clone is expanded.

size | D | J | V | CDR3 | DNA
many | . | TRBJ2-1 | TRBV11-3 | CASSPLGQGIDEQFF | TGTGCCAGCAGCCCGCTGGGGCAGGGAATTGATGAGCAGTTCTTC
few | . | TRBJ2-5 | TRBV18 | CASSPPGGKETQYF | TGTGCCAGCTCACCACCGGGTGGGAAAGAGACCCAGTACTTC
. | . | TRBJ2-4 | TRBV9 | CASSVEGGTQNIQYF | TGTGCCAGCAGCGTAGAGGGTGGGACCCAAAACATTCAGTACTTC
few | TRBD2 | TRBJ2-7 | TRBV3-1 | CASSPQTSGREQYF | TGTGCCAGCAGCCCCCAGACTAGCGGGAGGGAGCAGTACTTC
many | . | TRBJ1-1 | TRBV28 | CASSLYPPDNTEAFF | TGTGCCAGCAGTTTATACCCGCCAGATAACACTGAAGCTTTCTTT
many | . | TRBJ2-2 | TRBV18 | CASSPTLNTGELFF | TGTGCCAGCTCACCGACTTTAAACACCGGGGAGCTGTTTTTT
many | . | TRBJ2-2 | TRBV28 | CASSSRTEVNTGELFF | TGTGCCAGCAGTTCCCGGACAGAGGTGAACACCGGGGAGCTGTTTTTT
many | . | TRBJ1-3 | TRBV28 | CASSDLSYSGNTIYF | TGTGCCAGCAGTGATCTCAGCTACTCTGGAAACACCATATATTTT
many | . | TRBJ1-6 | TRBV28 | CASRQVIFSPLHF | TGTGCCAGCCGACAGGTGATCTTTTCACCCCTCCACTTT
many | . | TRBJ1-1 | TRBV10-1 | CASSESWGALGTEAFF | TGCGCCAGCAGTGAGTCGTGGGGGGCGCTGGGAACTGAAGCTTTCTTT
once | . | TRBJ2-6 | TRBV5-1 | CASSLVGRPAGANVLTF | TGCGCCAGCAGCTTGGTAGGGAGGCCCGCTGGGGCCAACGTCCTGACTTTC
once | TRBD2 | TRBJ2-1 | TRBV18 | CASSPPGLAGLNEQFF | TGTGCCAGCTCACCACCGGGACTAGCGGGACTCAATGAGCAGTTCTTC
many | . | TRBJ2-7 | TRBV2 | CASSEDFSGQYF | TGTGCCAGCAGTGAGGATTTCTCAGGGCAGTACTTC
many | . | TRBJ2-7 | TRBV20-1 | CSARGGLYEQYF | TGCAGTGCTAGAGGGGGGTTGTACGAGCAGTACTTC
many | TRBD2 | TRBJ2-2 | TRBV28 | CASSHMGGRRTGELFF | TGTGCCAGCAGTCACATGGGCGGGAGACGAACCGGGGAGCTGTTTTTT
many | . | TRBJ2-2 | TRBV18 | CASSPPWSNTGELFF | TGTGCCAGCTCACCACCCTGGTCCAACACCGGGGAGCTGTTTTTT
many | . | TRBJ2-2 | TRBV2 | CASSVQGIGELFF | TGTGCCAGCAGTGTTCAGGGGATCGGGGAGCTGTTTTTT
many | . | TRBJ1-3 | TRBV6-1 | CASSDSLELFHGNTIYF | TGTGCCAGCAGTGATAGTTTGGAGCTATTCCACGGAAACACCATATATTTT
once | TRBD2 | TRBJ2-3 | TRBV7-3 | CASSLSLAGDTQYF | TGTGCCAGCAGCTTAAGCCTAGCGGGAGATACGCAGTATTTT
many | . | TRBJ2-5 | TRBV13 | CASSLVRQGGYQETQYF | TGTGCCAGCAGCTTAGTACGGCAAGGCGGCTACCAAGAGACCCAGTACTTC
many | TRBD1 | TRBJ2-1 | TRBV7-3 | CASSPTGGRQFF | TGTGCCAGCAGCCCTACAGGGGGCAGGCAGTTCTTC
many | . | TRBJ1-5 | TRBV7-8 | CASSLAPRGSNQPQHF | TGTGCCAGCAGCTTAGCCCCCAGGGGAAGCAATCAGCCCCAGCATTTT
many | TRBD2 | TRBJ2-1 | TRBV3-1 | CASSQDLPAGGVNEQFF | TGTGCCAGCAGCCAAGATTTGCCAGCGGGAGGAGTGAATGAGCAGTTCTTC
few | . | TRBJ1-1 | TRBV5-6 | CASSRDYFQNTEAFF | TGTGCCAGCAGCCGAGACTATTTTCAGAACACTGAAGCTTTCTTT
many | TRBD1 | TRBJ2-2 | TRBV7-3 | CASSPGTGTTGELFF | TGTGCCAGCAGCCCCGGGACAGGGACCACCGGGGAGCTGTTTTTT
many | TRBD2 | TRBJ2-3 | TRBV20-1 | CSARAGQAMTDTQYF | TGCAGTGCCAGAGCGGGGCAGGCGATGACAGATACGCAGTATTTT
many | . | TRBJ2-5 | TRBV15 | CATSMTGRETQYF | TGTGCCACCAGCATGACAGGGAGGGAGACCCAGTACTTC
many | . | TRBJ1-1 | TRBV11-2 | CASSLDTSKGKKNTEAFF | TGTGCCAGCAGCTTAGACACATCAAAGGGAAAAAAGAACACTGAAGCTTTCTTT
. | . | TRBJ2-3 | TRBV9 | CASSGPSTDTQYF | TGTGCCAGCAGCGGCCCCAGCACAGATACGCAGTATTTT
few | TRBD1 | TRBJ1-5 | TRBV19 | CASRTGGYSNQPQHF | TGTGCCAGTAGAACAGGGGGGTATAGCAATCAGCCCCAGCATTTT
. | . | TRBJ2-3 | TRBV11-3 | CASSLELFTDTQYF | TGTGCCAGCAGCTTAGAACTGTTCACAGATACGCAGTATTTT
. | . | TRBJ1-5 | TRBV28 | CASSLGDNNQPQHF | TGTGCCAGCAGTTTAGGGGATAACAATCAGCCCCAGCATTTT
. | . | TRBJ1-2 | TRBV6-1 | CASSAGVGNYGYTF | TGTGCCAGCAGTGCGGGCGTCGGAAACTATGGCTACACCTTC
many | . | TRBJ2-7 | TRBV5-1 | CASSLEGAAYEQYF | TGCGCCAGCAGCTTGGAAGGGGCCGCCTACGAGCAGTACTTC
many | . | TRBJ2-1 | TRBV5-1 | CASSFANSNSYNEQFF | TGCGCCAGCAGCTTCGCAAACTCGAACTCCTACAATGAGCAGTTCTTC
many | . | TRBJ1-2 | TRBV19 | CASSIERDRIGYTF | TGTGCCAGTAGTATCGAAAGAGATAGAATTGGCTACACCTTC
many | TRBD2 | TRBJ2-1 | TRBV7-9 | CASSSTSGPNNEQFF | TGTGCCAGCAGTTCAACTAGCGGGCCTAACAATGAGCAGTTCTTC
. | . | TRBJ1-5 | TRBV5-6 | CASTRGSNQPQHF | TGTGCCAGCACCAGGGGTAGCAATCAGCCCCAGCATTTT
many | . | TRBJ2-7 | TRBV20-1 | CSASDYEQYF | TGCAGTGCCAGTGACTACGAGCAGTACTTC
many | TRBD2 | TRBJ2-7 | TRBV7-9 | CASSPLREGSYEQYF | TGTGCCAGCAGCCCTTTGCGGGAGGGGTCCTACGAGCAGTACTTC
many | . | TRBJ1-6 | TRBV9 | CASSVVSSSPLHF | TGTGCCAGCAGCGTGGTTAGTTCTTCACCCCTCCACTTT
. | . | TRBJ1-2 | TRBV7-2 | CASSQYGYTF | TGTGCCAGCAGCCAATATGGCTACACCTTC
many | . | TRBJ1-5 | TRBV19 | CASMGLPNQPQHF | TGTGCCAGTATGGGACTGCCCAATCAGCCCCAGCATTTT
many | TRBD2 | TRBJ2-1 | TRBV10-1 | CASSARLAGYNEQFF | TGCGCCAGCAGTGCCCGTTTAGCGGGGTACAATGAGCAGTTCTTC
many | . | TRBJ1-5 | TRBV28 | CASVSRANQPQHF | TGTGCCAGCGTATCACGGGCAAATCAGCCCCAGCATTTT